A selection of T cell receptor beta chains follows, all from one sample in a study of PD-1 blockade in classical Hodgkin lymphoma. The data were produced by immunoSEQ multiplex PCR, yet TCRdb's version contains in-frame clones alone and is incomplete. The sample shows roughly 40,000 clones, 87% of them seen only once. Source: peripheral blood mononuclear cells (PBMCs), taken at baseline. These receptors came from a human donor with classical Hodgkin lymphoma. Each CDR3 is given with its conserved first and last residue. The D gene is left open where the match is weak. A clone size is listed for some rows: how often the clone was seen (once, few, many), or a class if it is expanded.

cdr3_nt: TGTGCCAGCAGAGGGGACCTTTACGGGGACAGGGTAGCGCAGCCCCAGCATTTT; cdr3_aa: CASRGDLYGDRVAQPQHF; clone_size: -; j_call: TRBJ1-5; v_call: TRBV2; d_call: TRBD1; cdr3_length: 18
cdr3_nt: TGTGCCAGCAGTTACTCGAGGGCAGGGGATCAGCCCCAGCATTTT; cdr3_aa: CASSYSRAGDQPQHF; clone_size: -; j_call: TRBJ1-5; v_call: TRBV6-6; d_call: -; cdr3_length: 15
cdr3_nt: TGTGCCAGCAGCTTGGGTCTTATACAGGTTAATGAAAAACTGTTTTTT; cdr3_aa: CASSLGLIQVNEKLFF; clone_size: once; j_call: TRBJ1-4; v_call: TRBV5-5; d_call: -; cdr3_length: 16
cdr3_nt: TGTGCCAGCAGCTCGGACAGGCCCACCTACAATGAGCAGTTCTTC; cdr3_aa: CASSSDRPTYNEQFF; clone_size: -; j_call: TRBJ2-1; v_call: TRBV11-2; d_call: TRBD1; cdr3_length: 15
cdr3_nt: TGCGCCAGCAGCCCGGGACAGGCCGCCCCCGGGGAGCTGTTTTTT; cdr3_aa: CASSPGQAAPGELFF; clone_size: once; j_call: TRBJ2-2; v_call: TRBV5-1; d_call: TRBD1; cdr3_length: 15
cdr3_nt: TGTGCCAGCAGCTTTGTACAGGGGGCCACTGAAGCTTTCTTT; cdr3_aa: CASSFVQGATEAFF; clone_size: once; j_call: TRBJ1-1; v_call: TRBV7-9; d_call: TRBD1; cdr3_length: 14
cdr3_nt: TGTACCAGCAGCCCCGTTGGTCACGGGACAGGGTTGGGGGAGCAGTACTTC; cdr3_aa: CTSSPVGHGTGLGEQYF; clone_size: -; j_call: TRBJ2-7; v_call: TRBV9; d_call: TRBD1; cdr3_length: 17
cdr3_nt: TGCGCCAGCAGCTTGGAACCGGGGGTACAAGAGACCCAGTACTTC; cdr3_aa: CASSLEPGVQETQYF; clone_size: -; j_call: TRBJ2-5; v_call: TRBV5-1; d_call: -; cdr3_length: 15
cdr3_nt: TGTGCCAGCAGCTTTTGGTGGAGCTCCTACAATGAGCAGTTCTTC; cdr3_aa: CASSFWWSSYNEQFF; clone_size: -; j_call: TRBJ2-1; v_call: TRBV7-9; d_call: -; cdr3_length: 15
cdr3_nt: TGTGCCAGTAGTATAGAAGAGTGGGCTACGCAGTATTTT; cdr3_aa: CASSIEEWATQYF; clone_size: -; j_call: TRBJ2-3; v_call: TRBV19; d_call: -; cdr3_length: 13
cdr3_nt: TGCGCCAGCAGCTTGGAGGCCGACCCCTACGAGCAGTACTTC; cdr3_aa: CASSLEADPYEQYF; clone_size: -; j_call: TRBJ2-7; v_call: TRBV5-1; d_call: -; cdr3_length: 14